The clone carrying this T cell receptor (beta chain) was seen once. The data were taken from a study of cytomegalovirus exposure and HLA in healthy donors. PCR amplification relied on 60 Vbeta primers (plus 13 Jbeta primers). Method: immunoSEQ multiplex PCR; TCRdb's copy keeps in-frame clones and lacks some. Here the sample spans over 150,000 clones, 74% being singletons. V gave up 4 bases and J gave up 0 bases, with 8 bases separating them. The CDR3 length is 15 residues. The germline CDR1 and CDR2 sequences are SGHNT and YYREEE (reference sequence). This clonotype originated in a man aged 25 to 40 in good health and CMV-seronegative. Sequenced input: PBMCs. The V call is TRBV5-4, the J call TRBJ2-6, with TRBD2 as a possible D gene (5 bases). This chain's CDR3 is CASSTGLSGANVLTF. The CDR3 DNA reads TGTGCCAGCAGCACCGGACTCTCTGGGGCCAACGTCCTGACTTTC.